What follows are 20 T cell receptor beta chains derived from one specimen sequenced in a study of molecular identifiers for immune sequencing clone quantification. A single record per CDR3 protein comes from TCRdb applying MiXCR to the PCR reads. The repertoire holds under 100,000 distinct CDR3 sequences, with roughly 23% as singletons. The sample taken for sequencing was naive CD8+ T cells from blood, with Jurkat cell RNA spiked in. The sample's subset: FACS-sorted CD8+CD4-CCR7+CD45RA+ naive T cells. These TCRs come from a human donor in good health. Some libraries in this study had Jurkat cell RNA spiked in.

This clonotype was observed many times. The V and J genes are TRBV7-8 and TRBJ2-3; no firm D call. Germline loops: CDR1 SGHVS, CDR2 FQNEAQ. The CDR3 is made up of 15 amino acids. Trimming pared 4 bases from V and 2 bases from J, leaving 13 bases between. DNA for the CDR3: TGTGCCAGCAGCTACCAACCCTCCTACACAGATACGCAGTATTTT. It encodes CASSYQPSYTDTQYF. Combining the CDR3 with reference TRBV7-8 and TRBJ2-3 gives the whole variable domain GAGVSQSPRYKVAKRGQDVALRCDPISGHVSLFWYQQALGQGPEFLTYFQNEAQLDKSGLPSDRFFAERPEGSVSTLKIQRTQQEDSAVYLCASSYQPSYTDTQYFGPGTRLTVL.

This clonotype was detected many times. The rearrangement joins TRBV12-3 or TRBV12-4 to TRBJ2-3; 8 bases are shared with TRBD1. The CDR3 runs 15 residues. Losses at the gene ends were 3 bases for V and 2 bases for J; bases not matched to a gene: 4. The CDR3 nucleotides are TGTGCCAGCAGTTTCGAGGACAGGGCCACAGATACGCAGTATTTT. It encodes CASSFEDRATDTQYF.

The chain joins TRBV5-6 to TRBJ1-5; D is uncertain. CDR1 and CDR2 from the germline V gene are SGHDT and YYEEEE. Trimming removed 2 bases from V and 5 bases from J, with 5 bases in between. The CDR3 is made up of 12 amino acids. Here the CDR3 DNA reads TGTGCCAGCAGCTTACTAGATCAGCCCCAGCATTTT. Encoded protein: CASSLLDQPQHF.

V usage is TRBV6-2 or TRBV6-3 and J usage is TRBJ1-1; 7 nucleotides align to TRBD1. CDR3 size: 14 residues. The J segment lost 7 bases and the V segment lost 6 bases, leaving 11 bases of the junction unmatched. CDR1 MNHEY and CDR2 SVGEGT come from the germline V gene. The CDR3: CASSPDRLNSEAFF. CDR3 in DNA: TGTGCCAGCAGCCCGGACAGGCTAAATAGTGAAGCTTTCTTT.

The chain recombines TRBV19 with TRBJ2-1, with 9 bases matching TRBD2. This CDR3 is built from 16 residues. V gave up 3 bases and J gave up 5 bases; unmatched junction bases: 8. CDR1 LNHDA and CDR2 SQIVND come from the germline V gene (reference sequence). The CDR3 loop is CASSIFAGGQDNEQFF. The CDR3 nucleotides read TGTGCCAGTAGTATCTTTGCGGGGGGGCAGGACAATGAGCAGTTCTTC. Full variable domain (remainder filled in from reference TRBV19 and TRBJ2-1): DGGITQSPKYLFRKEGQNVTLSCEQNLNHDAMYWYRQDPGQGLRLIYYSQIVNDFQKGDIAEGYSVSREKKESFPLTVTSAQKNPTAFYLCASSIFAGGQDNEQFFGPGTRLTVL.

This clonotype showed up just once. This may come from a read error, since a much larger clone is one base off. This rearrangement joins TRBV7-9 to TRBJ1-1; no clear D gene. Germline CDR1 is SEHNR and CDR2 is FQNEAQ (reference sequence). The CDR3 is 15 amino acids. CDR3 in DNA: TGTGCCAGCGGCTTAGAACCCCCACCGAACACTGAAGCTTTCTTT. Residues: CASGLEPPPNTEAFF. The full variable domain, in which reference TRBV7-9 and TRBJ1-1 provide the parts outside the CDR3, is DTGVSQNPRHKITKRGQNVTFRCDPISEHNRLYWYRQTLGQGPEFLTYFQNEAQLEKSRLLSDRFSAERPKGSFSTLEIQRTEQGDSAMYLCASGLEPPPNTEAFFGQGTRLTVV.

To note about this clonotype: No DNA is shown, since the ends of the CDR3 on it are uncertain; the CDR3 is the one TCRdb lists. The V call is TRBV6-5, the J call TRBJ2-6. From germline, CDR1 is MNHEY and CDR2 SVGAGI. 15 amino acids form the CDR3, both terminal residues included. The CDR3 spells CASSYWASGANVLPF.

This clonotype was detected only once. The V and J genes are TRBV24-1 and TRBJ2-1; no reliable D call. The length of the CDR3 is 12 residues. The germline CDR1 and CDR2 sequences are KGHDR and SFDVKD. V lost 1 base and J lost 3, with 0 bases in between. DNA of the CDR3: TGTGCCACCAGTGATTTCTACAATGAGCAGTTCTTC. Amino acid sequence: CATSDFYNEQFF.

This clonotype has ten or more counts. The chain uses TRBV7-9 and TRBJ2-7, with 8 bases aligning to TRBD2. Germline CDR1 reads SEHNR; CDR2 reads FQNEAQ (reference sequence). The CDR3 length is 15 residues. With 10 bases clipped from V and 2 bases from J, the junction kept 13 bases outside the gene matches. This CDR3 reads CATTMIAGTPYEQYF. In DNA, the CDR3 is TGTGCCACAACCATGATAGCGGGAACACCCTACGAGCAGTACTTC.

This clonotype was detected ten times or more. The gene calls are TRBV7-6 and TRBJ2-3; 7 bases align to TRBD2. Unmatched junction bases numbered 9, after V lost 5 bases and J lost 1 base. The CDR3 contains 16 residues. Germline CDR1 reads SGHVS; CDR2 reads FNYEAQ. The CDR3 sequence is CASSPRGSGGTDTQYF. The CDR3 DNA is TGTGCCAGCAGCCCGCGGGGGAGCGGGGGCACAGATACGCAGTATTTT.

To note about this clonotype: This could be a read error, since a much larger clone is one nucleotide away. The chain recombines TRBV29-1 with TRBJ1-1; D is ambiguous. The CDR3 sequence is 11 residues long. The germline V gene encodes CDR1 SQVTM and CDR2 ANQGSEA. V was clipped by 1 base and J by 4 bases, with 4 bases between them. The CDR3 reads CSVEATTEAFF. As DNA, the CDR3 is TGCAGCGTTGAAGCGACCACTGAAGCTTTCTTT.

With regard to this clonotype: At one of its ends the junction is not consistent with the germline gene, which may arise from a read error. The CDR3 loop reads CASSEGSTGELYF. The CDR3 DNA follows: TGTGCCAGCAGTGAGGGGAGTACCGGGGAGCTGTATTTT. V is TRBV25-1 and J is TRBJ2-2; D perhaps matches TRBD2 (5 bases). Germline assignment: CDR1 MGHDK and CDR2 SYGVNS. The CDR3 runs 13 residues. The full variable domain, its missing parts supplied by reference TRBV25-1 and TRBJ2-2, is EADIYQTPRYLVIGTGKKITLECSQTMGHDKMYWYQQDPGMELHLIHYSYGVNSTEKGDLSSESTVSRIRTEHFPLTLESARPSHTSQYLCASSEGSTGELYFGEGSRLTVL.

This rearrangement joins TRBV6-2 or TRBV6-3 to TRBJ2-2; the D call may be TRBD1 or TRBD2 (5 bases each). Between the trimmed V and J ends, which lost 5 bases and 2 bases, there was a span of 12 bases. Per germline, CDR1 MNHEY and CDR2 SVGEGT. CDR3 length: 15 amino acids. CDR3 DNA sequence: TGTGCCAGCAGTACCGGGGCGACCAACACCGGGGAGCTGTTTTTT. The encoded protein is CASSTGATNTGELFF.

This clonotype came up a few times. V gene TRBV6-2 or TRBV6-3 combines with J gene TRBJ2-7; 10 nucleotides line up with TRBD2. Germline CDR1 MNHEY, CDR2 SVGEGT. This CDR3 region has 14 residues. Germline trimming cut 6 bases from V and 4 bases from J; bases unmatched to any gene: 6. The CDR3 bases are TGTGCCAGCAGCCAGCGGGAGGGGTTTTACGAGCAGTACTTC. It specifies CASSQREGFYEQYF.

Many counts were recorded for this clonotype. This chain uses TRBV7-9 with TRBJ2-7; 9 nucleotides match TRBD2. The CDR3 has 12 amino acids. Looked up from germline, CDR1 is SEHNR and CDR2 is FQNEAQ (reference sequence). V shed 5 bases and J 6 bases; nucleotides not matched to a gene: 2. The DNA of the CDR3 is TGTGCCAGCAGCGGACTAGCGCCCGAGCAGTACTTC. This gives the protein CASSGLAPEQYF.

In its sample, this clonotype was seen many times. CDR3 in amino acids: CATTRTSGATGELFF. DNA of the CDR3: TGTGCCACCACCCGGACTAGCGGGGCCACCGGGGAGCTGTTTTTT. The genes are TRBV7-9 and TRBJ2-2, with 12 bases lining up with TRBD2. V was clipped by 10 bases and J by 4 bases; unmatched bases: 7. Germline assignment: CDR1 SEHNR and CDR2 FQNEAQ (reference sequence). The CDR3 sequence is 15 residues long.

This clonotype was counted only a few times. The chain uses TRBV19 and TRBJ2-1; TRBD2 might be the D (5 bases). Germline V gene lookup returns CDR1 LNHDA and CDR2 SQIVND (reference sequence). V was clipped by 5 bases and J by 6 bases, with 17 bases between them. This CDR3 has 15 amino acids. The CDR3 loop reads CASSQSEGFSNEQFF. CDR3 nucleotides: TGTGCCAGTAGTCAATCCGAGGGCTTTTCCAATGAGCAGTTCTTC.

The gene calls are TRBV10-2 and TRBJ2-5; possibly TRBD2 for D (7 bases). In germline, CDR1 is WSHSY, CDR2 SAAADI. This CDR3 spans 16 amino acids. V was cut by 2 bases and J by 2 bases, with 15 bases left in between. The CDR3 spells CASSERGAAEQETQYF. The CDR3 DNA follows: TGCGCCAGCAGTGAGCGGGGGGCCGCGGAACAAGAGACCCAGTACTTC.

Remarks on this clonotype: A much larger clone lies one base from this, so it may be a read error. The CDR3 DNA sequence: TGTGCCAGCAGTTACAAGGGAGCCTGGGGAGAGACCCAGTACTTC. It translates to CASSYKGAWGETQYF. This chain uses TRBV6-5 with TRBJ2-5; TRBD2 might be the D (5 bases). V shed 2 bases and J shed 4 bases, with 14 bases lying between them. CDR3 size: 15 residues. The V gene's germline CDR1 is MNHEY and CDR2 SVGAGI.

The sample holds a few counts of this clonotype. The V gene is TRBV11-3, the J gene TRBJ1-1; D is perhaps TRBD1 (5 bases). V dropped 5 bases and J dropped 5 bases, with 15 bases sitting between them. Germline V lookup: CDR1 SGHNT, CDR2 YENEEA. The CDR3 consists of 14 residues. CDR3 loop: CASSTGGEFTEAFF. The CDR3 region has the DNA TGTGCCAGCAGCACAGGAGGGGAATTTACTGAAGCTTTCTTT.